This TCR beta chain was identified in a study of T-cell memory formation after mild COVID-19. The germline V gene encodes CDR1 KGHSH and CDR2 LQKENI. The CDR3 is 12 residues long. Trimming removed 3 bases at V and 4 bases at J, with 6 bases between. Study results and limitations: Contracting clones, day 15 to 85, had balanced CD4/CD8, and later expanders favored CD4+. Largely, contracting CD4+ clones fell within CM and EM, and contracting CD8+ clones within EMRA.

This clonotype was seen a few times. Antigen specificity is unknown. TCRalpha and TCRbeta libraries used 5'RACE with constant-segment primers and UMIs. TCRdb used MiXCR to reprocess the 5' RACE reads, holding one entry per CDR3 protein. The sample holds about 470,000 distinct CDR3 sequences, around a quarter seen once. The sample comprised PBMCs or a T cell subset sorted from them (not recorded which). The receptor was isolated from an adult woman who had mild COVID-19 (a few samples of this study predate the infection). Cell type and time point are not known. J is TRBJ2-5 and V is TRBV18; D uncertain. CDR3 region: CASSPERETQYF. Written as DNA, the CDR3 is TGTGCCAGCTCACCTGAGCGAGAGACCCAGTACTTC.